The source of this T cell receptor beta chain is a study of early T cells in non-severe SARS-CoV-2 infection. Attachment of unique molecular identifiers was made to individual cDNA molecules. TCRdb re-called the 5' RACE reads with MiXCR, one entry per CDR3 protein. Found here are 20,000 to 25,000 distinct CDR3 sequences, 3.5% to 5% of them singletons; the top ten hold 7.5% to 10%. The sample holds many counts of this clonotype. Its antigen is not known. The germline V and J ends were trimmed by 7 bases and 1 base, with 7 bases remaining between them. Germline V gives CDR1 MNHEY, CDR2 SVGAGI. The length of the CDR3 is 13 residues. Study conclusions and caveats: Database matching using VDJdb favored anti-spike CD8 responses, with private and CD4 specificities left missing.

The V call is TRBV6-5, the J call TRBJ2-2; D is perhaps TRBD1 (5 bases). This clonotype was sampled from an adult who was a healthcare worker with PCR-confirmed SARS-CoV-2 infection or an uninfected control (not recorded which). Sequencing used whole blood. CDR3: CASTTGNTGELFF. The CDR3 DNA reads TGTGCCAGCACTACAGGGAACACCGGGGAGCTGTTTTTT.